This TCR beta chain was sequenced during a study of shared clonotypes between healthy human individuals. Overall study context: Serving as donors were a couple of women and three men, whose ages spanned 18 to 49.

On this clone itself: What it recognizes is unknown.

Genomic DNA per cell subset filled all wells of several immunoSEQ plates. Clones were sequenced by immunoSEQ multiplex PCR, and TCRdb holds only the in-frame ones, with some missing. The sample has around 480,000 clones; about 80% are singletons. General observations from the study: Clonotype sharing among donors was expected to depend on sequencing depth.

The V end was cut by 7 bases, the J end by 0 bases, with 13 bases between. The CDR3 spans 15 residues. Germline values: CDR1 WNHNN, CDR2 SYGVQD (reference sequence). Sequenced material: PBMCs. This sequence was found in a woman aged 40 to 50 in good health. Some clones in this sample may be carry-over from other donors' samples. The chain joins TRBV10-1 to TRBJ1-3; no firm D call. In DNA, the CDR3 is TGCGCCAGCAACCGGACCCTTGACTCTGGAAACACCATATATTTT. Translating gives CASNRTLDSGNTIYF.